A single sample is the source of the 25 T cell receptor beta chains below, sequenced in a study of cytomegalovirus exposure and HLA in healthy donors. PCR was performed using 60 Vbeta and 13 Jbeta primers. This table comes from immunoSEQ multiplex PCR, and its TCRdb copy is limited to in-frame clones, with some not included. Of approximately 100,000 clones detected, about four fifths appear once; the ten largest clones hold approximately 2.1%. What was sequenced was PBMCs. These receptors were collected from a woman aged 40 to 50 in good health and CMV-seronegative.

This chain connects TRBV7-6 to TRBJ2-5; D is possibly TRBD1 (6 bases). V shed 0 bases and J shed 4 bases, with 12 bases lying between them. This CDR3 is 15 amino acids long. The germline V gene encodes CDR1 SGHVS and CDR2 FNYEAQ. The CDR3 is CASSLADRLGETQYF. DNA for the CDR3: TGTGCCAGCAGCTTAGCTGACAGGCTGGGAGAGACCCAGTACTTC.

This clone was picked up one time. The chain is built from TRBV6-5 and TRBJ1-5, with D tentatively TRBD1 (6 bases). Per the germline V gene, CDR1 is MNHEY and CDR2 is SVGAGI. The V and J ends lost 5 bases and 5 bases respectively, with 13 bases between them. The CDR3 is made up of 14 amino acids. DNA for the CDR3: TGTGCCAGCAGTAATGTGGGGGCCTATCAGCCCCAGCATTTT. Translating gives CASSNVGAYQPQHF.

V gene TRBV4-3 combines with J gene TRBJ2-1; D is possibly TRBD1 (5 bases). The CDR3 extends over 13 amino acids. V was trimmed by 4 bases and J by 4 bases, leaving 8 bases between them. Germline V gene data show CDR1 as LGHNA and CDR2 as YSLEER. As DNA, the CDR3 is TGCGCCAGCAGCCCCAGACAGTACAATGAGCAGTTCTTC. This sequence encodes CASSPRQYNEQFF.

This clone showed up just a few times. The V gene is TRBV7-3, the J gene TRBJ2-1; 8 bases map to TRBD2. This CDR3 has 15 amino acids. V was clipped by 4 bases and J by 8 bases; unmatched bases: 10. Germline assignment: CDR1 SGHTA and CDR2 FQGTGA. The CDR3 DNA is TGTGCCAGCAGCTCTACCGGGACTAGAGGGGATGAGCAGTTCTTC. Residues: CASSSTGTRGDEQFF.

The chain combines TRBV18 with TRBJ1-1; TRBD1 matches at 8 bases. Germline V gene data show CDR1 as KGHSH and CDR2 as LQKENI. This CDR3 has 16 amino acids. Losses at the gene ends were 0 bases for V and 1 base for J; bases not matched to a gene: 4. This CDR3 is CASSPPRGQSNTEAFF. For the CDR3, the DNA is TGTGCCAGCTCACCACCCAGGGGGCAATCGAACACTGAAGCTTTCTTT.

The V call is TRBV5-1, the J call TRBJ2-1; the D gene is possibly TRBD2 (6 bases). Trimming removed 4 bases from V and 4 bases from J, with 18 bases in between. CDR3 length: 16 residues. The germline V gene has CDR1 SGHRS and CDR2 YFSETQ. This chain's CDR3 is CASSPLASDGYNEQFF. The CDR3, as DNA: TGCGCCAGCAGCCCACTAGCTTCAGATGGTTACAATGAGCAGTTCTTC.

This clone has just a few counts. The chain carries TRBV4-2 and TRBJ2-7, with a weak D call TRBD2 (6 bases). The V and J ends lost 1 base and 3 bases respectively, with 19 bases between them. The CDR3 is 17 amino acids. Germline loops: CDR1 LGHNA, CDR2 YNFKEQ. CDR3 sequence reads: CASSQGGRVGGDYEQYF. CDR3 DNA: TGTGCCAGCAGCCAAGGGGGACGGGTCGGGGGAGACTACGAGCAGTACTTC.

This CDR3 is CASSAVGPNTEAFF. The CDR3 region has the DNA TGTGCCAGCAGCGCAGTGGGGCCGAACACTGAAGCTTTCTTT. The chain couples TRBV9 to TRBJ1-1; a possible D gene is TRBD1 (5 bases). V was trimmed by 3 bases and J by 1 base, leaving 10 bases between them. CDR3 size: 14 residues. The germline gives CDR1 SGDLS, CDR2 YYNGEE.

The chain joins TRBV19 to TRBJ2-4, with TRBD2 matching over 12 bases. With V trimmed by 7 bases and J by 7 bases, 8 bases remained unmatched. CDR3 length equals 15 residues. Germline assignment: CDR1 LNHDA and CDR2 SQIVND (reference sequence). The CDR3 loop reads CASNLAGGSGNIQYF. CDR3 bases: TGTGCCAGTAACCTAGCGGGGGGGTCTGGGAACATTCAGTACTTC.

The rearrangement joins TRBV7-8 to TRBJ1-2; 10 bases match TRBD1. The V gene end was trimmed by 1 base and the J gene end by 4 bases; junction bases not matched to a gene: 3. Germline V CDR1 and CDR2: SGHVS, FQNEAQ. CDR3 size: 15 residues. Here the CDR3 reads CASSLGRTGGYGYTF. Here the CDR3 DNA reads TGTGCCAGCAGCTTAGGAAGGACAGGGGGCTATGGCTACACCTTC.

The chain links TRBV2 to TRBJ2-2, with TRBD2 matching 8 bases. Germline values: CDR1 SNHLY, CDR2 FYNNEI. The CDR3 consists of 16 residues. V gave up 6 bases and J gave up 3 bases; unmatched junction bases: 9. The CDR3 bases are TGTGCCAGCAGGGTACTAGCGGACCGCTACACCGGGGAGCTGTTTTTT. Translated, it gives CASRVLADRYTGELFF.

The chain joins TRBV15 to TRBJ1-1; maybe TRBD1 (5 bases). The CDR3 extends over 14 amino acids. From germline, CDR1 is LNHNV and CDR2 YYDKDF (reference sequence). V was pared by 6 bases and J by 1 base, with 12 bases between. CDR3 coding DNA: TGTGCCACCAGGGATCATACAGGGAACACTGAAGCTTTCTTT. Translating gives CATRDHTGNTEAFF. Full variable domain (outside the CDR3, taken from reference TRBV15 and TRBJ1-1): DAMVIQNPRYQVTQFGKPVTLSCSQTLNHNVMYWYQQKSSQAPKLLFHYYDKDFNNEADTPDNFQSRRPNTSFCFLDIRSPGLGDTAMYLCATRDHTGNTEAFFGQGTRLTVV.

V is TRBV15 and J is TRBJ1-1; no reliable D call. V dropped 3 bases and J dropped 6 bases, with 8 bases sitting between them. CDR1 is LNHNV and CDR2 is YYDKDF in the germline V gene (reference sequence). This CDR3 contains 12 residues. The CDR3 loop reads CATSRVQSEAFF. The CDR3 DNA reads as TGTGCCACCAGCAGGGTACAGTCTGAAGCTTTCTTT.

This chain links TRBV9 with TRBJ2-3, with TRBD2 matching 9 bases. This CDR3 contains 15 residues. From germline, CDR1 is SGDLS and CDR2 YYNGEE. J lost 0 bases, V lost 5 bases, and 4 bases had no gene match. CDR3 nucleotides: TGTGCCAGCAGACCTAGCGGGGTTAGCACAGATACGCAGTATTTT. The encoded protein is CASRPSGVSTDTQYF.

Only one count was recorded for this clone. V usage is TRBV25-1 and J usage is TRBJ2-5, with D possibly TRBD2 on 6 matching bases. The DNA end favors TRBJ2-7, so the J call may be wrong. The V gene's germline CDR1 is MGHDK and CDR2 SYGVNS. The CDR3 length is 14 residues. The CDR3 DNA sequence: TGTGCCAGCAGTGTCGGGACTTTAGCCTACGAGCAGTACTTC. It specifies CASSVGTLAYEQYF.

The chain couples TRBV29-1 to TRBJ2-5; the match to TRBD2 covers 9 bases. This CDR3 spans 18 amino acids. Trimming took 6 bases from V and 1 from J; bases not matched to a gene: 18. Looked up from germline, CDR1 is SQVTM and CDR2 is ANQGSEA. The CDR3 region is CSVDGLAGTGLLQETQYF. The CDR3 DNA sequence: TGCAGCGTCGACGGCCTAGCGGGGACCGGGCTACTCCAAGAGACCCAGTACTTC.

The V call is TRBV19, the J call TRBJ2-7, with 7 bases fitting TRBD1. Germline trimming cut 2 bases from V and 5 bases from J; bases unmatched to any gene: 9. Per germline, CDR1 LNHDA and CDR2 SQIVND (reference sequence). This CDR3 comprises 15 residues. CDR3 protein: CASSIRDSQGDEQYF. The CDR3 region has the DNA TGTGCCAGTAGTATACGGGACAGCCAGGGGGACGAGCAGTACTTC.

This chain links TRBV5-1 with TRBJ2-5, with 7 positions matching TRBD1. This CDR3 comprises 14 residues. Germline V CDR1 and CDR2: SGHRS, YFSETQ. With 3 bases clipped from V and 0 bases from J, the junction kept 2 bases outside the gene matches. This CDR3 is CASSSTGDQETQYF. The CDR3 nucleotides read TGCGCCAGCAGCTCTACAGGGGACCAAGAGACCCAGTACTTC. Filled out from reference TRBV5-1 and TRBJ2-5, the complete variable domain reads KAGVTQTPRYLIKTRGQQVTLSCSPISGHRSVSWYQQTPGQGLQFLFEYFSETQRNKGNFPGRFSGRQFSNSRSEMNVSTLELGDSALYLCASSSTGDQETQYFGPGTRLLVL.

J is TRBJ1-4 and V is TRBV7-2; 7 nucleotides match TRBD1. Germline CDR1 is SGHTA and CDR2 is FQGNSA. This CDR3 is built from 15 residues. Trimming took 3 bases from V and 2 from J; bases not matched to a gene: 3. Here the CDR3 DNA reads TGTGCCAGCAGCTTGGAGGGGGCTACTAATGAAAAACTGTTTTTT. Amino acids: CASSLEGATNEKLFF.

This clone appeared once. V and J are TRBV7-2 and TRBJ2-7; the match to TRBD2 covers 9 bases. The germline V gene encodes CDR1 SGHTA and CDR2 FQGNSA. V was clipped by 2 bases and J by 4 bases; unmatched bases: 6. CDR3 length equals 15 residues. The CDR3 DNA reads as TGTGCCAGCAGCTTAATAGCGGGGGAAACTTACGAGCAGTACTTC. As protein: CASSLIAGETYEQYF.

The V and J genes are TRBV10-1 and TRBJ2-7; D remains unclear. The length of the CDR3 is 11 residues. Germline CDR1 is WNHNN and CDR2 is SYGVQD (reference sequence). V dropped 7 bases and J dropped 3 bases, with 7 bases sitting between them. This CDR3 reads CASIIDYEQYF. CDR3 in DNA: TGCGCCAGCATTATAGACTACGAGCAGTACTTC.

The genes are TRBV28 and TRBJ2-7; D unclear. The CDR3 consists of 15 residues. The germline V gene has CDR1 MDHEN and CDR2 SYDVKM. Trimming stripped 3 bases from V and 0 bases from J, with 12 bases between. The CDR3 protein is CASSFDFTSSYEQYF. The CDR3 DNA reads TGTGCCAGCAGTTTCGACTTCACGAGCTCCTACGAGCAGTACTTC.

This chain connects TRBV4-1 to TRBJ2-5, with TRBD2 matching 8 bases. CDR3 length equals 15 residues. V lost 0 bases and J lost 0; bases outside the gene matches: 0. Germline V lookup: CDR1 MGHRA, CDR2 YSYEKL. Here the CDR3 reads CASSQERGDQETQYF. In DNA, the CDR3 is TGCGCCAGCAGCCAAGAGCGGGGGGACCAAGAGACCCAGTACTTC.

The CDR3 DNA follows: TGTGCCAGAGGGGGGGCTGGTAGCGGTTACTACGAGCAGTACTTC. Encoded protein: CARGGAGSGYYEQYF. J is TRBJ2-7 and V is TRBV6-4, with D perhaps TRBD2 (7 bases). The germline CDR1 and CDR2 sequences are MRHNA and SNTAGT. Trimming shortened V by 9 bases and J by 3 bases, and 21 bases separated the two germline ends. The CDR3 covers 15 residues.

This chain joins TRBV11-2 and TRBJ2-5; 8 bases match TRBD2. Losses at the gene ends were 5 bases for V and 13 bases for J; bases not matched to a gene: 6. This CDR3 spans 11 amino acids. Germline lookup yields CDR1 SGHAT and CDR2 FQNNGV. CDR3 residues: CASSPGLVLYF. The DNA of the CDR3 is TGTGCCAGCAGCCCGGGACTAGTTCTGTACTTC.